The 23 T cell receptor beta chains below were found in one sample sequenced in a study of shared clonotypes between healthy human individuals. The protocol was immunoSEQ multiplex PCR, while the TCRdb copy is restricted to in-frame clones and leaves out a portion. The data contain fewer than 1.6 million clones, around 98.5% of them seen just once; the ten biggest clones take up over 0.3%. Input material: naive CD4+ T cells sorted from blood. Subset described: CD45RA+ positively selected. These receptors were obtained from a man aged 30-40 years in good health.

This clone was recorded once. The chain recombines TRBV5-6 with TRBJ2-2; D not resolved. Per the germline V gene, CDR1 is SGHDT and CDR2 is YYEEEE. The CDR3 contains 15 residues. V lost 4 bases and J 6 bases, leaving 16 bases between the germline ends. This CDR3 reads CASSELGFSAGELFF. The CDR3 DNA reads TGTGCCAGCAGCGAACTCGGCTTTTCGGCCGGGGAGCTGTTTTTT.

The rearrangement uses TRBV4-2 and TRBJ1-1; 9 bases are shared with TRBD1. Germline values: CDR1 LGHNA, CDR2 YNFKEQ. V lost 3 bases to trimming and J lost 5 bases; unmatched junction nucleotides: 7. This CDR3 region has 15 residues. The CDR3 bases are TGTGCCAGCAGCCAGAAGACAGGGGGGTGGACTGAAGCTTTCTTT. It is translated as CASSQKTGGWTEAFF.

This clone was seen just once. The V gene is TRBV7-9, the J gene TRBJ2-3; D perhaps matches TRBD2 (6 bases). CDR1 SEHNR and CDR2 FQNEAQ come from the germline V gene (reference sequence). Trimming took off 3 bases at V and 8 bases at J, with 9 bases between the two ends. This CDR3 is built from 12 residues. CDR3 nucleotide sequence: TGTGCCAGCAGCTTGGAAGCGGGTACGCAGTATTTT. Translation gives CASSLEAGTQYF. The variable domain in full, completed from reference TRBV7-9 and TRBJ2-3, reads DTGVSQNPRHKITKRGQNVTFRCDPISEHNRLYWYRQTLGQGPEFLTYFQNEAQLEKSRLLSDRFSAERPKGSFSTLEIQRTEQGDSAMYLCASSLEAGTQYFGPGTRLTVL.

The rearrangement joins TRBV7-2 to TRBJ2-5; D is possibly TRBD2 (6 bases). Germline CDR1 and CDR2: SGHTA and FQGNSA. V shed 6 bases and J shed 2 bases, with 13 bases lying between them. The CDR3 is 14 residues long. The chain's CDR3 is CASRNTGAQETQYF. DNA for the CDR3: TGTGCCAGCAGAAACACGGGAGCACAAGAGACCCAGTACTTC.

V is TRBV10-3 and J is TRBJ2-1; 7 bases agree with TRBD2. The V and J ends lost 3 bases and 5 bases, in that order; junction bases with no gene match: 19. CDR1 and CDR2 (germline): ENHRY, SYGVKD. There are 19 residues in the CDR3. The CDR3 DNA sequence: TGTGCCATCAGTGACCTACCCCGGGATGCGGGAGTCGAGGACAATGAGCAGTTCTTC. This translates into CAISDLPRDAGVEDNEQFF.

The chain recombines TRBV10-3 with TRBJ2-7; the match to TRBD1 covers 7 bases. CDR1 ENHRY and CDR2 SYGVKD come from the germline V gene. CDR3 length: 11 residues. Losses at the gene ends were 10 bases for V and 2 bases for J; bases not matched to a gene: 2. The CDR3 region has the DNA TGTGCCACCGGGACAGCCTACGAGCAGTACTTC. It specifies CATGTAYEQYF.

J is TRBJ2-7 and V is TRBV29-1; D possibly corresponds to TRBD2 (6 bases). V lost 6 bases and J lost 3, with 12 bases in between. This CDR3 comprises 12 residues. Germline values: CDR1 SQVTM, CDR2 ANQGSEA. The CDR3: CSVGRLGYEQYF. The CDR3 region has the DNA TGCAGCGTCGGTAGACTAGGCTACGAGCAGTACTTC.

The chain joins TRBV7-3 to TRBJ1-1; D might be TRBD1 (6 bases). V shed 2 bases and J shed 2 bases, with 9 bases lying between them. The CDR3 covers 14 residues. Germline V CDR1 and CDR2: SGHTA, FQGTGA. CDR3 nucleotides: TGTGCCAGCAGCTTAGGGGGCCTTAACACTGAAGCTTTCTTT. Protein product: CASSLGGLNTEAFF.

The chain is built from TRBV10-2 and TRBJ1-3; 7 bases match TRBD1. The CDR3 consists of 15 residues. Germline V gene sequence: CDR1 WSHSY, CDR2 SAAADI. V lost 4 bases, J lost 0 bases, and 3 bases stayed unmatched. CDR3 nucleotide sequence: TGCGCCAGCAGTGCCACAGGGGCCTCTGGAAACACCATATATTTT. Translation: CASSATGASGNTIYF.

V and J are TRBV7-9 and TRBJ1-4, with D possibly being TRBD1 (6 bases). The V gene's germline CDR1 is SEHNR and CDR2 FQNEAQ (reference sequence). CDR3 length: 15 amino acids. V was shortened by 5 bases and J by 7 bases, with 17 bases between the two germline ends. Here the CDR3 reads CASSPPPQGSEKLFF. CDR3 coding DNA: TGTGCCAGCAGCCCTCCACCTCAGGGGAGTGAAAAACTGTTTTTT.

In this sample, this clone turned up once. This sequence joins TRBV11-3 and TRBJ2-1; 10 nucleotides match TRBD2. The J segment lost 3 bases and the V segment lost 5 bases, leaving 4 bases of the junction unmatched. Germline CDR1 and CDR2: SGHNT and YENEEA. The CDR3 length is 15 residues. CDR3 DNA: TGTGCCAGCAGCGGGACTAGCGATGGCTACAATGAGCAGTTCTTC. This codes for CASSGTSDGYNEQFF.

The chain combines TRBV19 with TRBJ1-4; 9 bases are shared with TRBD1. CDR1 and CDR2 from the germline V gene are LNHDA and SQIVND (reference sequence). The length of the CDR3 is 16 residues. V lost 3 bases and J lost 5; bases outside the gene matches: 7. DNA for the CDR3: TGTGCCAGTAGTATCCAATCGGGACAGGGAAATGAAAAACTGTTTTTT. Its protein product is CASSIQSGQGNEKLFF.

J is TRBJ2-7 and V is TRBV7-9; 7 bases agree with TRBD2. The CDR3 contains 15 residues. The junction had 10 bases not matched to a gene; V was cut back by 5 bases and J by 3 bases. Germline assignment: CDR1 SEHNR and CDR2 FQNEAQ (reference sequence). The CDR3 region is CASSPRWTSYYEQYF. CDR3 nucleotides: TGTGCCAGCAGCCCACGGTGGACTAGTTACTACGAGCAGTACTTC.

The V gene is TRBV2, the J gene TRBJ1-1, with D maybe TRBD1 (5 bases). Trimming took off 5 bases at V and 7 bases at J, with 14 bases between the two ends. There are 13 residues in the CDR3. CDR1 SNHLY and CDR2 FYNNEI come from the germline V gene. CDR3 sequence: CASSPGGTGEAFF. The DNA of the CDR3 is TGTGCCAGCAGTCCTGGGGGGACGGGTGAAGCTTTCTTT.

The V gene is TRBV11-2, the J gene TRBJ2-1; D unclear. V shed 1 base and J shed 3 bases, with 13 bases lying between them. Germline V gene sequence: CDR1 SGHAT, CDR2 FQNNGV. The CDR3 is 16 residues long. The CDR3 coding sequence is TGTGCCAGCAGCTTAGTCGGCCCGCCTATCTACAATGAGCAGTTCTTC. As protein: CASSLVGPPIYNEQFF.

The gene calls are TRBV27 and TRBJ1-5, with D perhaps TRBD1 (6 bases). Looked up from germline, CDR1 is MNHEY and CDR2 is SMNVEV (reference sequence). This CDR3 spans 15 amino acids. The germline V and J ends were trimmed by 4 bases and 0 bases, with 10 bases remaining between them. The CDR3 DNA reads TGTGCCAGCAGTTCCAGGGGATATAGCAATCAGCCCCAGCATTTT. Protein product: CASSSRGYSNQPQHF.

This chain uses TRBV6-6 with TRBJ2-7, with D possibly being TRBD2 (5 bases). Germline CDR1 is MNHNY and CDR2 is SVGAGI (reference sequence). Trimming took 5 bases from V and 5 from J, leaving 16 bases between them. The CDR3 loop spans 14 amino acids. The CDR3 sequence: CASSPPGVVDEQYF. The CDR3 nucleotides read TGTGCCAGCAGTCCCCCCGGGGTAGTGGACGAGCAGTACTTC.

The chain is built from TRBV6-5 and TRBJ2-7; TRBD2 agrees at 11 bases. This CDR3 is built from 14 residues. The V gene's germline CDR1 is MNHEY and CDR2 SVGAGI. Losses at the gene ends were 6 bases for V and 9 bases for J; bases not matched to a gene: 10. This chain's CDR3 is CASRQKRLAGRQYF. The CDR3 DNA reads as TGTGCCAGCAGGCAAAAACGACTAGCGGGACGGCAGTACTTC.

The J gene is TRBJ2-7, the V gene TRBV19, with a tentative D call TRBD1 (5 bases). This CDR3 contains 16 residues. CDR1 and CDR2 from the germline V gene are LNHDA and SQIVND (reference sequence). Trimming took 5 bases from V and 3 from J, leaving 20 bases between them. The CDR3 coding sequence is TGTGCCAGTAGTCCCCGACAGTCCTCGTGGGTCTACGAGCAGTACTTC. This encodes CASSPRQSSWVYEQYF.

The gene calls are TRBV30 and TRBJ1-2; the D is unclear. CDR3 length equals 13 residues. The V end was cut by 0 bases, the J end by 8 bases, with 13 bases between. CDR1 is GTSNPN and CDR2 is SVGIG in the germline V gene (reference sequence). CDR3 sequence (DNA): TGTGCCTGGAGTGTAGAGTTGTTACGGGGCTACACCTTC. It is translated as CAWSVELLRGYTF.

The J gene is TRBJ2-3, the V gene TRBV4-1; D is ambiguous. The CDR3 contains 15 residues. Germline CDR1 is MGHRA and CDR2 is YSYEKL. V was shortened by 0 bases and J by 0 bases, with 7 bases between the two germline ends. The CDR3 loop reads CASSQEVVSTDTQYF. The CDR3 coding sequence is TGCGCCAGCAGCCAAGAGGTGGTGAGCACAGATACGCAGTATTTT.

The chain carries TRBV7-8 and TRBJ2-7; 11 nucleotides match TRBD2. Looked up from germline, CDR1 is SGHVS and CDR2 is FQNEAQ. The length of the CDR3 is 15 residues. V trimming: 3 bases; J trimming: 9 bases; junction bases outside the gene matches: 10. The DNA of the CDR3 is TGTGCCAGCAGCTTCATCGGGACTAGCGGAACAGCGCAGTACTTC. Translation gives CASSFIGTSGTAQYF.

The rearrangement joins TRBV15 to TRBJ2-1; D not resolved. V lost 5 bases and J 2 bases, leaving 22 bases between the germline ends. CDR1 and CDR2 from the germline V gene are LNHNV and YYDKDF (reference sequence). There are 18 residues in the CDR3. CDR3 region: CATSSPPYHQLTYNEQFF. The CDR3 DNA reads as TGTGCCACCAGCTCTCCCCCATACCACCAGCTGACCTACAATGAGCAGTTCTTC.